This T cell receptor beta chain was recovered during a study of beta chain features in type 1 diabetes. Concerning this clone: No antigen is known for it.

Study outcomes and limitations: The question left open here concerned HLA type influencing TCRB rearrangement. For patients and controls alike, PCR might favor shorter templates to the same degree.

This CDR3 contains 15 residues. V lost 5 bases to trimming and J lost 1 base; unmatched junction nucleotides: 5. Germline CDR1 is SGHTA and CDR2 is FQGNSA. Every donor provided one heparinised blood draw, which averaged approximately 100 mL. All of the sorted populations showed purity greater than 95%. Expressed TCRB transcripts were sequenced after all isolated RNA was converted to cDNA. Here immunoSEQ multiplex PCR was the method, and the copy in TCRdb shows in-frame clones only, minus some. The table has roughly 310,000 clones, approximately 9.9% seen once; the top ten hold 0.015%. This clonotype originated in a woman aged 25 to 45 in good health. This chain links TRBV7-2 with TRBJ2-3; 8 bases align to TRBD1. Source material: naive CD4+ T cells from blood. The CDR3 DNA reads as TGTGCCAGCAGCCGAGGACAGGGCGGCACAGATACGCAGTATTTT. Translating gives CASSRGQGGTDTQYF.